The 21 T cell receptor beta chains below all came from one sample that was sequenced in a study of blood T cells in healthy people across ages. PCR was performed a second time for roughly 7 to 11 cycles using a sample-barcoded 5' primer and a J-beta primer mix. MiXCR was run by TCRdb on the 5' RACE reads, yielding one entry per CDR3 protein. The sample consists of about 1.5 million distinct CDR3 sequences, roughly 43% of them appearing once. The sample comprised blood. The receptor set was obtained from a woman in her late teens or twenties in good health.

The V call is TRBV7-8, the J call TRBJ1-5; no definite D call. The ends were cut back, 1 base at V and 0 bases at J, with 19 bases in the middle. Germline-derived CDR1 and CDR2 are SGHVS and FQNEAQ. The length of the CDR3 is 19 residues. The CDR3 nucleotides read TGTGCCAGCAGCTTAGAGGCCTCGGCAGGAACCTATAGCAATCAGCCCCAGCATTTT. This translates into CASSLEASAGTYSNQPQHF.

The rearrangement links TRBV28 to TRBJ2-5; TRBD2 agrees at 7 bases. The last part of the DNA fits TRBJ2-7 better; the J call may be wrong. Germline CDR1 and CDR2: MDHEN and SYDVKM. The CDR3 runs 17 residues. The CDR3 protein is CASSLFREAGQVHEQYF. CDR3 coding DNA: TGTGCCAGCAGTTTATTCCGGGAGGCAGGGCAGGTCCACGAGCAGTACTTC.

This clonotype has at least ten counts. The chain is built from TRBV29-1 and TRBJ2-3; possible D gene TRBD1, 6 bases. The CDR3 runs 14 residues. The V gene's germline CDR1 is SQVTM and CDR2 ANQGSEA. V dropped 2 bases and J dropped 0 bases, with 9 bases sitting between them. The CDR3 region is CSVENRVSTDTQYF. CDR3 sequence (DNA): TGCAGCGTTGAAAACAGGGTTAGCACAGATACGCAGTATTTT.

This chain links TRBV7-2 with TRBJ1-5; no firm D call. CDR1 SGHTA and CDR2 FQGNSA come from the germline V gene. The CDR3 has 16 residues. Trimming shortened V by 2 bases and J by 0 bases, and 11 bases separated the two germline ends. The CDR3 DNA is TGTGCCAGCAGCTTAATGACTGCTTATAGCAATCAGCCCCAGCATTTT. Protein sequence: CASSLMTAYSNQPQHF.

The chain employs TRBV5-1 and TRBJ2-1, with TRBD2 as a possible D gene (7 bases). The germline V gene has CDR1 SGHRS and CDR2 YFSETQ. The V and J ends lost 4 bases and 3 bases respectively, with 14 bases between them. This CDR3 region has 15 residues. CDR3 residues: CASSLQGRGYNEQFF. The CDR3 coding sequence is TGCGCCAGCAGCCTGCAGGGGAGGGGCTACAATGAGCAGTTCTTC.

This clonotype was seen only a few times. The rearrangement uses TRBV7-2 and TRBJ2-7; 7 bases line up with TRBD2. The CDR3 consists of 14 residues. With 5 bases clipped from V and 0 bases from J, the junction kept 4 bases outside the gene matches. CDR1 is SGHTA and CDR2 is FQGNSA in the germline V gene. CDR3 DNA: TGTGCCAGCAGCCCCGGGAGGTTCTCCTACGAGCAGTACTTC. Its protein product is CASSPGRFSYEQYF.

The chain links TRBV6-2 or TRBV6-3 to TRBJ2-7, with 14 bases fitting TRBD2. V was pared by 5 bases and J by 4 bases, with 7 bases of the junction left unmatched. The CDR3 sequence is 16 residues long. The germline gives CDR1 MNHEY, CDR2 SVGEGT. CDR3 DNA sequence: TGTGCCAGCAGTCCGGGACTAGCGGGAGATCTATACGAGCAGTACTTC. Translation: CASSPGLAGDLYEQYF.

The table lists this clonotype with a few counts. The chain uses TRBV6-1 and TRBJ2-3; TRBD2 matches at 10 bases. This CDR3 spans 15 amino acids. Per germline, CDR1 MNHNS and CDR2 SASEGT. V trimming: 1 base; J trimming: 4 bases; junction bases outside the gene matches: 2. This CDR3 reads CASSEEAGGPDTQYF. CDR3 sequence (DNA): TGTGCCAGCAGTGAAGAAGCGGGAGGGCCAGATACGCAGTATTTT.

This clonotype came up once. This rearrangement joins TRBV7-6 to TRBJ2-7; TRBD2 matches 12 bases. V lost 5 bases, J lost 3 bases, and 5 bases stayed unmatched. This CDR3 region has 15 residues. Germline loops: CDR1 SGHVS, CDR2 FNYEAQ. CDR3: CASSPTSGGNYEQYF. DNA of the CDR3: TGTGCCAGCAGCCCGACTAGCGGGGGAAACTACGAGCAGTACTTC.

This clonotype was seen only a few times. The V gene is TRBV27, the J gene TRBJ1-1, with D unclear. Germline-derived CDR1 and CDR2 are MNHEY and SMNVEV (reference sequence). CDR3 length: 13 amino acids. Trimming took 5 bases from V and 6 from J, leaving 13 bases between them. CDR3 amino acids: CASSPLSVSEAFF. CDR3 in DNA: TGTGCCAGCAGTCCGCTTTCGGTGTCTGAAGCTTTCTTT.

This clonotype was detected only a few times. The chain employs TRBV9 and TRBJ1-1, with 10 positions matching TRBD1. V lost 4 bases and J lost 2; bases outside the gene matches: 8. The CDR3 loop spans 16 amino acids. The germline V gene has CDR1 SGDLS and CDR2 YYNGEE. As DNA, the CDR3 is TGTGCCAGCAGCTCTCGCCGGACAGGGGGTAACACTGAAGCTTTCTTT. This gives the protein CASSSRRTGGNTEAFF.

This clonotype was seen a few times. The chain combines TRBV29-1 with TRBJ2-2; D is ambiguous. V was clipped by 3 bases and J by 2 bases, with 13 bases between them. This CDR3 is built from 15 residues. Germline CDR1 is SQVTM and CDR2 is ANQGSEA. CDR3 sequence: CSVERRFPNTGELFF. The CDR3 coding sequence is TGCAGCGTTGAGAGGCGGTTCCCAAACACCGGGGAGCTGTTTTTT.

The gene calls are TRBV27 and TRBJ2-5; D may be TRBD1 (5 bases). CDR1 is MNHEY and CDR2 is SMNVEV in the germline V gene (reference sequence). V lost 1 base to trimming and J lost 11 bases, with 23 bases between them. The CDR3 spans 16 residues. CDR3 bases: TGTGCCAGCAGTTTATGGGCAGGGATTGGGTACAATGAGCAGTACTTC. It codes for CASSLWAGIGYNEQYF.

The chain links TRBV7-6 to TRBJ2-1, with 12 bases fitting TRBD2. Germline V gives CDR1 SGHVS, CDR2 FNYEAQ. V lost 5 bases and J lost 15; bases outside the gene matches: 11. The CDR3 covers 14 residues. CDR3 bases: TGTGCCAGCAGCCCACTAGCGGGAGGCGTGAGGTCGTTCTTC. It translates to CASSPLAGGVRSFF.

This chain links TRBV12-3 or TRBV12-4 with TRBJ1-3; D is undetermined. This CDR3 is built from 17 residues. The V and J ends lost 2 bases and 4 bases respectively, with 18 bases between them. CDR3 loop: CASSLLRVAADGNTIYF. CDR3 bases: TGTGCCAGCAGTTTATTGAGGGTGGCGGCGGACGGAAACACCATATATTTT.

This clonotype was detected only once. With a much larger clone just one base away, this may be a read error. CDR3 loop: CANSRDRATNYGYTF. The CDR3 nucleotides read TGCGCCAACAGCCGGGACAGGGCAACAAACTATGGCTACACCTTC. The genes are TRBV4-3 and TRBJ1-2, with 9 bases matching TRBD1. Germline V gene data show CDR1 as LGHNA and CDR2 as YSLEER. The CDR3 covers 15 residues.

The chain links TRBV20-1 to TRBJ2-5; D assignment may be TRBD1 or TRBD2 (5 bases each). Matching the DNA end better, TRBJ2-7 makes the J call doubtful. This CDR3 has 14 amino acids. Germline lookup yields CDR1 DFQATT and CDR2 SNEGSKA (reference sequence). CDR3 in amino acids: CSATPGRSLYEQYF. The CDR3 DNA sequence: TGCAGTGCTACCCCAGGGAGAAGCTTATACGAGCAGTACTTC.

This clonotype has only one observation. The rearrangement joins TRBV20-1 to TRBJ1-2, with D possibly TRBD1 on 6 matching bases. V was clipped by 6 bases and J by 8 bases, with 19 bases between them. CDR3 length: 13 residues. Germline CDR1 is DFQATT and CDR2 is SNEGSKA (reference sequence). The CDR3 DNA sequence: TGCAGTGCCCCGCCCAGGGGATCAGGGGGCTACACCTTC. Its protein is CSAPPRGSGGYTF.

This clonotype was seen a few times. The V and J genes are TRBV4-2 and TRBJ1-2; D is possibly TRBD1 (5 bases). The V gene lost 0 bases and the J gene lost 2 bases, with 19 bases spanning the gap. The CDR3 has 18 amino acids. CDR1 and CDR2 from the germline V gene are LGHNA and YNFKEQ. In DNA form, the CDR3 reads TGTGCCAGCAGCCAAGATCTTAGTGTCGGGGCTTTAAACTATGGCTACACCTTC. Protein: CASSQDLSVGALNYGYTF.

The chain combines TRBV3-1 with TRBJ1-1; no clear D. The V end lost 1 base, the J end lost 3 bases, and 9 bases lay between the germline ends. Germline CDR1 is LGHDT and CDR2 is YNNKEL (reference sequence). The CDR3 consists of 14 residues. The DNA of the CDR3 is TGTGCCAGCAGCCAAGCCGTGGGAGACACTGAAGCTTTCTTT. Its translation: CASSQAVGDTEAFF.

The chain's CDR3 is CSASRLNTEAFF. CDR3 DNA: TGCAGTGCTAGCAGATTGAACACTGAAGCTTTCTTT. The chain links TRBV20-1 to TRBJ1-1, with no clear D. The CDR3 spans 12 residues. Trimming took 3 bases from V and 0 from J, leaving 5 bases between them. Germline lookup yields CDR1 DFQATT and CDR2 SNEGSKA (reference sequence).